This TCR beta chain was captured in a study of shared clonotypes between healthy human individuals. Every one of the donors was a Caucasian adult that lived in Nashville, Tennessee. Regarding the study as a whole: Inspection by rarefaction showed sorted-subset sequencing to be incomplete despite large depth.

This clone has only one observation. Its antigen is undetermined. Germline CDR1 reads MNHEY; CDR2 reads SMNVEV (reference sequence). The CDR3 totals 13 residues. Trimming cost V 4 bases and J 7 bases, with 11 bases left between them. Data came from immunoSEQ multiplex PCR; TCRdb stores just in-frame clones and leaves some out. The sample yields around 2.3 million clones, approximately 94% seen once. This receptor was identified in a man between 18 and 35 years old in good health. The specimen was naive CD4+ T cells sorted from blood. The subset denotes: CD45RA+ positively selected. The chain uses TRBV27 and TRBJ1-5, with a weak D call TRBD1 (5 bases). CDR3 residues: CASSSTVFQPQHF. DNA of the CDR3: TGTGCCAGCAGTTCGACAGTCTTCCAGCCCCAGCATTTT.